The source of this T cell receptor (beta chain) is a study of response to subunit inactivated influenza vaccine. Trimming at V came to 5 bases and at J to 3 bases, leaving 22 bases not matched to a gene. The CDR3 covers 20 residues. The germline V gene has CDR1 MNHEY and CDR2 SMNVEV (reference sequence). Comments on this clonotype: Its specificity is not known.

Overall study results and limits: The study's authors posited that every seasonal influenza vaccination enlists few new T cells.

TCRdb fed the RT-PCR reads into MiXCR, producing one record per CDR3 protein. The table has 150,000 to 200,000 distinct CDR3 sequences, approximately 8.7% seen once. This sequence was found in a man aged 50 to 59 who received an inactivated influenza vaccine. This specimen consisted of non-naive T cells sorted from PBMCs, obtained on the day of vaccination. The J gene is TRBJ1-1, the V gene TRBV27; 9 bases align to TRBD1. CDR3 sequence reads: CASSPIEGYSLQGADTEAFF. CDR3 DNA sequence: TGTGCCAGCAGTCCGATAGAGGGATATTCTTTACAGGGGGCAGACACTGAAGCTTTCTTT.